A selection of T cell receptor beta chains follows, all from one sample in a study of T cell responses to AZD1222 COVID-19 vaccine. Assay used: immunoSEQ multiplex PCR; TCRdb lists only in-frame clones, some missing. The top ten hold 5% of the sample, which has roughly 100,000 clones, roughly 82% seen once. The sample here was peripheral blood, taken on day 0 of AZD1222 vaccination. Source of these receptors: an adult in good health. The CDR3 runs from the conserved cysteine through the conserved F or W. Only some rows state a clone size, as once, few, many or a class for expanded clones.

abundance: once; len: 11; v_gene: TRBV6-2/TRBV6-3; CDR3aa: CASSGSDEQFF
abundance: .; len: 13; v_gene: TRBV30; CDR3aa: CAWSVVSGYGYTF
abundance: .; len: 15; v_gene: TRBV7-2; CDR3aa: CASSNPGLNTGELFF
abundance: few; len: 13; v_gene: TRBV10-1; CDR3aa: CASSEGSNYGYTF
abundance: .; len: 15; v_gene: TRBV4-2; CDR3aa: CASSRTSGSYNEQFF
abundance: few; len: 15; v_gene: TRBV29-1; CDR3aa: CSPWLISERTDTQYF
abundance: .; len: 13; v_gene: TRBV9; CDR3aa: CASSVEGGYGYTF
abundance: .; len: 11; v_gene: TRBV7-8; CDR3aa: CASSWYNEQFF
abundance: .; len: 14; v_gene: TRBV27; CDR3aa: CASSSRTANYGYTF
abundance: .; len: 19; v_gene: TRBV14; CDR3aa: CASSQDLGGFSGAGNTIYF
abundance: .; len: 15; v_gene: TRBV19; CDR3aa: CASSMGLTGANVLTF
abundance: .; len: 15; v_gene: TRBV25-1; CDR3aa: CASSSPGTGSETQYF
abundance: few; len: 14; v_gene: TRBV18; CDR3aa: CASSPGTDIYGYTF
abundance: .; len: 12; v_gene: TRBV28; CDR3aa: CASSTFGYGYTF
abundance: .; len: 14; v_gene: TRBV5-1; CDR3aa: CASSPVSSGNTIYF
abundance: .; len: 18; v_gene: TRBV6-2/TRBV6-3; CDR3aa: CASSYPHGAGKWNTEAFF
abundance: .; len: 17; v_gene: TRBV2; CDR3aa: CASSEQGQGRGDTEAFF
abundance: .; len: 15; v_gene: TRBV7-2; CDR3aa: CASSFRYSPNEKLFF
abundance: .; len: 14; v_gene: TRBV3-1/TRBV3-2; CDR3aa: CASSQAYSNQPQHF
abundance: few; len: 18; v_gene: TRBV18; CDR3aa: CASSPSIGTPRGPDTQYF
abundance: .; len: 17; v_gene: TRBV4-1; CDR3aa: CASRRPETASSGNTIYF
abundance: .; len: 13; v_gene: TRBV5-6; CDR3aa: CASSRGWGQPQHF
abundance: .; len: 13; v_gene: TRBV9; CDR3aa: CASSRQGENTQYF
abundance: .; len: 13; v_gene: TRBV7-8; CDR3aa: CASSRKMNTEAFF
abundance: .; len: 14; v_gene: TRBV5-1; CDR3aa: CASSPGQGLYEQYF
abundance: .; len: 14; v_gene: TRBV10-1; CDR3aa: CPTPRQGPIAEQYF
abundance: .; len: 11; v_gene: TRBV11-2; CDR3aa: CASSPGGGLFF
abundance: .; len: 13; v_gene: TRBV18; CDR3aa: CASSLRRGDPNHF
abundance: .; len: 15; v_gene: TRBV15; CDR3aa: CATSIGGGRARELFF
abundance: .; len: 13; v_gene: TRBV19; CDR3aa: CASSIGTSATQYF
abundance: .; len: 16; v_gene: TRBV14; CDR3aa: CASSQVVGAGALPLHF
abundance: .; len: 15; v_gene: TRBV6-6; CDR3aa: CASRAGTGITDTQYF
abundance: .; len: 15; v_gene: TRBV7-9; CDR3aa: CASSQWTGVNTEAFF
abundance: .; len: 15; v_gene: TRBV10-3; CDR3aa: CAIRRDRGDNSPLHF
abundance: .; len: 16; v_gene: TRBV4-1; CDR3aa: CASSHPKRSLTDTQYF
abundance: .; len: 15; v_gene: TRBV5-5; CDR3aa: CASTAIIAGLMGYTF
abundance: .; len: 15; v_gene: TRBV7-9; CDR3aa: CASSQEGTGRYGYTF
abundance: .; len: 13; v_gene: TRBV30; CDR3aa: CAYSTTPGNTIYF
abundance: few; len: 13; v_gene: TRBV7-2; CDR3aa: CASSFLRGTEAFF
abundance: .; len: 15; v_gene: TRBV7-2; CDR3aa: CASSLGVQGGYGYTF